This T cell receptor beta chain was observed in a study of blood T cell repertoires in COVID-19. This CDR3 comprises 15 residues. The ends lost 0 bases at V and 2 bases at J; junction bases unmatched: 0. Germline CDR1 LGHNA, CDR2 YNFKEQ. In the study's own analysis: By means of reference gene primer amplification, nucleated cell counts were estimated. Clones were read by immunoSEQ multiplex PCR, and TCRdb kept only the in-frame ones, dropping some. D and trimming were read from the DNA, whereas the V and J calls and clone size are those reported in that table. The sample includes some 130,000 clones, around 80% of them seen just once.

This clonotype originated in a man aged 65 to 79 with acute or convalescent COVID-19. This chain links TRBV4-2 with TRBJ1-5; 8 bases align to TRBD1. Sample: peripheral blood. This chain's CDR3 is CASSQEQGGNQPQHF. The CDR3 DNA reads TGTGCCAGCAGCCAAGAACAGGGGGGCAATCAGCCCCAGCATTTT.